This T cell receptor beta chain appears in the sequencing data of a study of regulatory T cells in long-lasting Graves disease. At the level of the study: Antithyroid drugs had been taken by newly diagnosed Graves' patients for under 3 months.

Study results and caveats: The TCR repertoire of persistent Graves' patients was less diverse than that of newly diagnosed ones. Accuracy was possibly reduced by small sample size.

CDR1 is MNHNS and CDR2 is SASEGT in the germline V gene. V gave up 4 bases and J gave up 3 bases; unmatched junction bases: 14. The CDR3 has 18 residues. Arm-PCR with iRepertoire HTBI primers amplified the CDR3 regions for these TCR beta libraries. One entry per CDR3 protein results from TCRdb running MiXCR on the multiplex PCR reads. In the table there are 350,000 to 450,000 distinct CDR3 sequences, roughly 17% of which are singletons. The time point denotes: newly diagnosed GD, antithyroid drugs for less than 3 months. The TCR library was prepared using RNA isolated from PBMCs. Note on this clonotype: Its antigen is as yet unknown.

In addition, the sample was reused for a study of T cells in Graves' hyperthyroidism and ophthalmopathy. That report notes: TCR CDR3 underwent first-round RT-PCR with the HTBI primer set.

Sequenced material: peripheral blood mononuclear cells (PBMCs), taken at new diagnosis, from a patient treated with antithyroid drugs. The TCR was taken from a middle-aged man with Graves disease. The chain uses TRBV6-1 and TRBJ2-3; TRBD2 agrees at 9 bases. This chain's CDR3 is CASSALEWRGGLTDTQYF. Written as DNA, the CDR3 is TGTGCCAGCAGTGCCCTCGAGTGGCGGGGGGGCCTAACAGATACGCAGTATTTT.